This is a list of T cell receptor beta chains from one sample in a study of blood T cells in healthy people across ages. TCRdb processed the 5' RACE reads anew with MiXCR; each CDR3 protein has one entry. The sample shows roughly 800,000 distinct CDR3 sequences, 50% to 65% of them seen only once. The specimen was blood. All receptors come from a man older than 75 in good health. Both conserved end residues are part of each CDR3. A D gene is named only where the DNA matches it firmly. Only part of the rows carry a size: once, few, many, or a class if the clone is expanded.

>few|NA|TRBV15|TRBJ2-6
CATSRMGSGANVLTF
TGTGCCACCAGTCGAATGGGCTCTGGGGCCAACGTCCTGACTTTC
>NA|TRBD2|TRBV2|TRBJ2-1
CASSELAGFDEQFF
TGTGCCAGCAGTGAACTAGCGGGGTTCGATGAGCAGTTCTTC
>NA|TRBD2|TRBV6-1|TRBJ2-2
CASSSGRLAGELGELFF
TGTGCCAGCAGCTCCGGACGACTAGCGGGAGAGCTCGGGGAGCTGTTTTTT
>NA|NA|TRBV7-9|TRBJ2-5
CASRPNPRGEFQETQYF
TGTGCCAGCAGGCCTAACCCCAGGGGCGAGTTCCAAGAGACCCAGTACTTC
>NA|TRBD2|TRBV3-1|TRBJ2-5
CASSPLAGVARETQYF
TGTGCCAGCAGCCCCTTAGCGGGAGTAGCGCGAGAGACCCAGTACTTC
>NA|TRBD2|TRBV4-2|TRBJ2-1
CASSQEIYGRSYNEQFF
TGTGCCAGCAGCCAAGAAATCTACGGGAGGTCCTACAATGAGCAGTTCTTC
>NA|NA|TRBV27|TRBJ2-7
CASSYGGGAFEQYF
TGTGCCAGCAGCTACGGAGGGGGGGCCTTCGAGCAGTACTTC
>NA|NA|TRBV13|TRBJ2-7
CASSLGGSSDEQYF
TGTGCCAGCAGCTTAGGCGGGAGCTCGGACGAGCAGTACTTC
>NA|NA|TRBV7-2|TRBJ2-4
CASSSPVAKNIQYF
TGTGCCAGCAGCTCTCCGGTAGCCAAAAACATTCAGTACTTC
>NA|TRBD1|TRBV7-9|TRBJ2-5
CASSRQGGQETQYF
TGTGCCAGCAGCCGACAGGGGGGACAAGAGACCCAGTACTTC
>NA|TRBD2|TRBV29-1|TRBJ2-3
CSVTTLTSGRHRYAYF
TGCAGCGTTACCACCTTGACTAGCGGGAGGCACAGATACGCGTATTTT
>NA|TRBD1|TRBV15|TRBJ2-7
CATGSKTGTGSNEQYF
TGTGCCACCGGCAGTAAGACCGGGACAGGATCCAACGAGCAGTACTTC
>NA|NA|TRBV25-1|TRBJ2-7
CASRGRGESYEQYF
TGTGCCAGCAGGGGCAGGGGGGAGTCCTACGAGCAGTACTTC
>once|NA|TRBV6-2/TRBV6-3|TRBJ2-7
CASERGSGRNEQYF
TGTGCCAGCGAGCGAGGGAGCGGCCGTAATGAGCAGTACTTC
>NA|TRBD2|TRBV5-1|TRBJ2-5
CASSLYSLAAAGETQYF
TGCGCCAGCAGCCTCTACTCCCTAGCGGCAGCGGGGGAGACCCAGTACTTC
>NA|NA|TRBV12-3/TRBV12-4|TRBJ2-5
CASSLDPERGTQYF
TGTGCCAGCAGTTTAGACCCTGAACGGGGGACCCAGTACTTC
>NA|NA|TRBV30|TRBJ2-1
CAWSVPNTYEQFF
TGTGCCTGGAGTGTACCTAATACGTATGAGCAGTTCTTC
>NA|TRBD2|TRBV3-1|TRBJ2-7
CASSQIGTMSSYEQYF
TGTGCCAGCAGCCAAATAGGGACTATGAGCTCCTACGAGCAGTACTTC
>NA|TRBD1|TRBV11-2|TRBJ2-3
CASSFSLRVAGQVPVDTQYF
TGTGCCAGCAGCTTTTCCTTAAGGGTTGCGGGACAGGTCCCCGTAGATACGCAGTATTTT
>few|TRBD2|TRBV7-2|TRBJ2-1
CASSLGATGGHLYEQFF
TGTGCCAGCAGCTTAGGTGCTACGGGAGGGCATCTCTATGAGCAGTTCTTC
>NA|NA|TRBV9|TRBJ1-4
CASSVAQGNEKLFF
TGTGCCAGCAGCGTAGCCCAGGGTAATGAAAAACTGTTTTTT
>few|TRBD2|TRBV29-1|TRBJ2-7
CSVYGTSGAGYYEQYF
TGCAGCGTCTACGGGACTAGCGGAGCGGGGTACTACGAGCAGTACTTC
>NA|TRBD2|TRBV29-1|TRBJ2-7
CSGPRREGRSYNEQYF
TGCAGCGGACCCCGGCGGGAGGGAAGGTCCTACAATGAGCAGTACTTC
>NA|NA|TRBV6-5|TRBJ2-6
CASSYEAATNVLTF
TGTGCCAGCAGTTACGAGGCGGCAACCAACGTCCTGACTTTC